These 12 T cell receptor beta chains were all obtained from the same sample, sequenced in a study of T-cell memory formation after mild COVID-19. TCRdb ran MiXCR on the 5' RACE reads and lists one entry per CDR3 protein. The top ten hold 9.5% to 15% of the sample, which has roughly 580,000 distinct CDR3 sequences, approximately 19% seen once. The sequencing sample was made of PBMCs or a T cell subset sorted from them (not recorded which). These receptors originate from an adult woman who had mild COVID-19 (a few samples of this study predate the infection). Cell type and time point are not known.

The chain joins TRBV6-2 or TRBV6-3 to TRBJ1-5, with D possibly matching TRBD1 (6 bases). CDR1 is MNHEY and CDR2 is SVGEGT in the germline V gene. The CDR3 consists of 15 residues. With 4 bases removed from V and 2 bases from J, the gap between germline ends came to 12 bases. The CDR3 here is CASSSRGKGNQPQHF. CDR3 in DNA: TGTGCCAGCAGTTCCAGGGGTAAGGGCAATCAGCCCCAGCATTTT.

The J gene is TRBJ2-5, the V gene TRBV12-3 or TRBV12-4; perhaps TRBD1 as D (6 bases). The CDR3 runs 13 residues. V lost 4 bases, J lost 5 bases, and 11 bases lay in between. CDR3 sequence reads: CASSWGRRETQYF. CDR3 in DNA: TGTGCCAGCAGTTGGGGGCGGAGGGAGACCCAGTACTTC.

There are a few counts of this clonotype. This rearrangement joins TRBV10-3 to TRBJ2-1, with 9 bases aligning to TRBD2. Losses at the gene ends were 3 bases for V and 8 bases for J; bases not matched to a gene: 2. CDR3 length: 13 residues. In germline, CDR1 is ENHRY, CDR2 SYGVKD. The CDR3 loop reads CAISDEREDEQFF. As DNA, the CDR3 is TGTGCCATCAGTGACGAGCGGGAGGATGAGCAGTTCTTC.

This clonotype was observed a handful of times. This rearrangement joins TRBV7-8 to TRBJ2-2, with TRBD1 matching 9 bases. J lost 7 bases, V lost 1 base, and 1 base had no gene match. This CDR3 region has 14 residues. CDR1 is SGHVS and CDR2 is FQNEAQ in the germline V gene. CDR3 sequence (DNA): TGTGCCAGCAGCTTAGGGACAGGGGACGGGGAGCTGTTTTTT. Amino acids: CASSLGTGDGELFF.

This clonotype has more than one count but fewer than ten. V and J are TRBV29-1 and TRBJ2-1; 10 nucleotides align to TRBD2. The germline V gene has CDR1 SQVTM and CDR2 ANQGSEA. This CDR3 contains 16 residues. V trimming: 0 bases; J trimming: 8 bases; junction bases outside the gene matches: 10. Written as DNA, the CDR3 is TGCAGCGTTGAAGATCGCCTAGCGGGAGTGGGAGATGAGCAGTTCTTC. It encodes CSVEDRLAGVGDEQFF.

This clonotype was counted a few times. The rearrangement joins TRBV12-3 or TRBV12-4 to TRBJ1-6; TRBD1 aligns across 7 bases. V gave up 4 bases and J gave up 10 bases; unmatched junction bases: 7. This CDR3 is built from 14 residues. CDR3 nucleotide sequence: TGTGCCAGCAGTTCCAGGGGGTCAGCGTCACCCCTCCACTTT. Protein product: CASSSRGSASPLHF.

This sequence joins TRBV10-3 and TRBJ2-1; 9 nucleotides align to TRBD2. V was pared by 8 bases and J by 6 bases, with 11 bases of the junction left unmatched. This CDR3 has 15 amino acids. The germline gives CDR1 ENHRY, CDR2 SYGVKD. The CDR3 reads CAIGTHAGGPNEQFF. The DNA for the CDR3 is TGTGCCATCGGGACCCACGCGGGAGGGCCCAATGAGCAGTTCTTC.

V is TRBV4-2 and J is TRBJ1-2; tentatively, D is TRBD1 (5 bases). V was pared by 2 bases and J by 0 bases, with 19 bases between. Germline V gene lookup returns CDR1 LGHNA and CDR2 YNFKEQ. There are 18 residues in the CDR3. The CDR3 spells CASSQLFGGKASNYGYTF. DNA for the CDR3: TGTGCCAGCAGCCAACTATTTGGGGGAAAAGCTTCTAACTATGGCTACACCTTC.

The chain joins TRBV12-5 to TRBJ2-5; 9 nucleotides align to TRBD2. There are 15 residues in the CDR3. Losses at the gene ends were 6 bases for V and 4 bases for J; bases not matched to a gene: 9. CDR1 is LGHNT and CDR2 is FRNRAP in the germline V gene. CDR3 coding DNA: TGTGCTAGTGGGGTGGGGCTAGCGGGATCAGAGACCCAGTACTTC. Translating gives CASGVGLAGSETQYF.

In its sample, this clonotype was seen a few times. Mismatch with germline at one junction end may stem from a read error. For the CDR3, the DNA is TGTGCCAGCAGTTCGACGGGACTAGCGGGAGTAACAAACTTC. Residues: CASSSTGLAGVTNF. V is TRBV27 and J is TRBJ2-7, with 14 bases aligning to TRBD2. The germline V gene has CDR1 MNHEY and CDR2 SMNVEV (reference sequence). The CDR3 is 14 residues long.

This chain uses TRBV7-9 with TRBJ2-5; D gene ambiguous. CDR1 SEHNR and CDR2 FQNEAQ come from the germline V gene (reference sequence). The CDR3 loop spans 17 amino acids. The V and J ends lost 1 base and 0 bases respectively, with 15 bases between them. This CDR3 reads CASSLVSKLGDQETQYF. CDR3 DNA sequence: TGTGCCAGCAGCTTAGTGTCGAAGTTAGGAGACCAAGAGACCCAGTACTTC.

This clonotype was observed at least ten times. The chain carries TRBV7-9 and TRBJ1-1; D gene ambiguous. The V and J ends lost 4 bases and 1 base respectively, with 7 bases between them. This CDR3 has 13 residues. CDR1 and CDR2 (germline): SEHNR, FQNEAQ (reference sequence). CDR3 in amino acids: CASSSQENTEAFF. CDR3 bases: TGTGCCAGCAGCTCCCAGGAGAACACTGAAGCTTTCTTT.